This note documents a single T cell receptor beta chain sequence. Sequenced by immunoSEQ multiplex PCR; TCRdb stores in-frame clones only, minus some. The sample records 120,000 to 150,000 clones, roughly 90% being singletons. This entry comes from a study of control samples from healthy donors and cancer patients. The sequence came from a man in his thirties or forties in good health. Source material: blood.

For the CDR3, the DNA is TGTGCCAGCAGCCACTTTCCTAGGAGCTCCTACGAGCAGTACTTC. Protein sequence: CASSHFPRSSYEQYF. The rearrangement uses TRBV14 and TRBJ2-7; D is ambiguous. The V gene's germline CDR1 is SGHDN and CDR2 FVKESK. The CDR3 consists of 15 residues. Trimming shortened V by 3 bases and J by 0 bases, and 12 bases separated the two germline ends. The whole variable domain, remainder taken from reference TRBV14 and TRBJ2-7, is EAGVTQFPSHSVIEKGQTVTLRCDPISGHDNLYWYRRVMGKEIKFLLHFVKESKQDESGMPNNRFLAERTGGTYSTLKVQPAELEDSGVYFCASSHFPRSSYEQYFGPGTRLTVT.